These 25 T cell receptor beta chains share one sample of origin, sequenced in a study of blood T cell repertoires in COVID-19. Only in-frame clones appear in the TCRdb table, and some are missing; sequencing was by immunoSEQ multiplex PCR. The repertoire holds around 78,000 clones, with 90% as singletons. Sequenced sample: peripheral blood. Every receptor here comes from a woman between 45 and 65 years old in a cohort sampled during active COVID-19.

The J gene is TRBJ2-5, the V gene TRBV3-1 (or the pseudogene TRBV3-2); 12 nucleotides line up with TRBD2. This CDR3 is built from 17 residues. CDR1 is LGHDT, CDR2 YNNKEL, per germline (reference sequence). V lost 4 bases, J lost 3 bases, and 9 bases stayed unmatched. CDR3 nucleotide sequence: TGTGCCAGCAGCCTGGGGCTAGCGGGAGGGCCAGAAGAGACCCAGTACTTC. Translating gives CASSLGLAGGPEETQYF.

The chain couples TRBV3-1 (or the pseudogene TRBV3-2) to TRBJ2-5, with a tentative D call TRBD1 (5 bases). The V gene lost 0 bases and the J gene lost 0 bases, with 20 bases spanning the gap. The CDR3 is 19 residues long. Germline-derived CDR1 and CDR2 are LGHDT and YNNKEL (reference sequence). CDR3 sequence (DNA): TGTGCCAGCAGCCAAGATCAGGGTCCCCGGGCGGCTAACCAAGAGACCCAGTACTTC. Protein product: CASSQDQGPRAANQETQYF.

V is TRBV2 and J is TRBJ2-1; 8 nucleotides match TRBD2. The germline V gene encodes CDR1 SNHLY and CDR2 FYNNEI. V shed 6 bases, J shed 10 bases, and the junction held 5 bases outside the gene matches. The CDR3 spans 12 residues. The CDR3 DNA sequence: TGTGCCAGCAGCACTAGCGGATACGAGCAGTTCTTC. It encodes CASSTSGYEQFF.

The CDR3, as DNA: TGTGCCAGCAGCTGGACTAGCGCCTACGAGCAGTACTTC. Protein: CASSWTSAYEQYF. V is TRBV11-1 and J is TRBJ2-7; 9 bases fit TRBD2. The CDR3 covers 13 residues. With 4 bases clipped from V and 2 bases from J, the junction kept 0 bases outside the gene matches. Germline CDR1 and CDR2: SGHAT and FQDESV (reference sequence).

The chain carries TRBV28 and TRBJ1-1, with D unclear. The germline V gene has CDR1 MDHEN and CDR2 SYDVKM. V lost 3 bases and J 6 bases, leaving 17 bases between the germline ends. This CDR3 comprises 15 residues. CDR3 nucleotides: TGTGCCAGCAGTTTTGGGTGGAGAGGTCGCCCTGAAGCTTTCTTT. Translation: CASSFGWRGRPEAFF.

This chain connects TRBV24-1 to TRBJ2-2; tentative D call: TRBD1 (5 bases). CDR3 length: 18 amino acids. Looked up from germline, CDR1 is KGHDR and CDR2 is SFDVKD. The V end lost 0 bases, the J end lost 3 bases, and 16 bases lay between the germline ends. The CDR3 spells CATSDLNQGNGYTGELFF. The CDR3 DNA reads as TGTGCCACCAGTGATTTGAACCAGGGAAACGGATACACCGGGGAGCTGTTTTTT.

A note on this clone: Its ends do not fully match the called genes, so a read error is possible. The chain uses TRBV7-7 and TRBJ2-3, with TRBD1 as a possible D gene (6 bases). Germline V CDR1 and CDR2: SSHAT, FNYEAQ (reference sequence). CDR3 length: 15 amino acids. For the CDR3, the DNA is TGTGCTAGCAGCTTAGGAGGAGGACAGTTTCCTACGCAGTATTTT. It encodes CASSLGGGQFPTQYF.

The V call is TRBV2, the J call TRBJ2-3, with TRBD2 identical over 12 bases. Per germline, CDR1 SNHLY and CDR2 FYNNEI. This CDR3 is 15 amino acids long. The junction had 5 bases not matched to a gene; V was cut back by 3 bases and J by 7 bases. The CDR3 reads CASSDALAGGYTQYF. CDR3 sequence (DNA): TGTGCCAGCAGTGACGCACTAGCGGGAGGATATACGCAGTATTTT.

The CDR3 bases are TGTGCCAGCACCCCAGGGGACTATGGCTACACCTTC. Translating gives CASTPGDYGYTF. The chain combines TRBV28 with TRBJ1-2; tentatively, D is TRBD1 (6 bases). The germline V gene encodes CDR1 MDHEN and CDR2 SYDVKM. Trimming took off 7 bases at V and 3 bases at J, with 9 bases between the two ends. This CDR3 spans 12 amino acids.

The V gene is TRBV5-1, the J gene TRBJ2-3, with D tentatively TRBD1 (5 bases). Trimming left V 3 bases short and J 4 bases short, with 18 bases between. Germline CDR1 and CDR2: SGHRS and YFSETQ. The CDR3 is 16 amino acids. CDR3 sequence (DNA): TGCGCCAGCAGCTCTGGGGCAGGTGAATTTGCAGATACGCAGTATTTT. This translates into CASSSGAGEFADTQYF.

V is TRBV11-1 and J is TRBJ2-5, with a possible D match to TRBD1 (5 bases). CDR3 length equals 13 residues. Germline V gene data show CDR1 as SGHAT and CDR2 as FQDESV (reference sequence). V was cut by 1 base and J by 3 bases, with 6 bases left in between. CDR3 loop: CASSLGREETQYF. CDR3 sequence (DNA): TGTGCCAGCAGCTTAGGCAGGGAAGAGACCCAGTACTTC.

The V and J genes are TRBV28 and TRBJ2-1; D gene unclear. The V end was cut by 3 bases, the J end by 4 bases, with 7 bases between. CDR1 and CDR2 from the germline V gene are MDHEN and SYDVKM. The CDR3 length is 13 residues. DNA for the CDR3: TGTGCCAGCAGTTTTGACGGGTACAATGAGCAGTTCTTC. Its protein is CASSFDGYNEQFF.

The chain is built from TRBV9 and TRBJ1-2; D is unresolved. This CDR3 has 13 amino acids. The germline V gene encodes CDR1 SGDLS and CDR2 YYNGEE. V was trimmed by 3 bases and J by 5 bases, leaving 11 bases between them. The chain's CDR3 is CASSALGGYGYTF. DNA of the CDR3: TGTGCCAGCAGCGCCCTTGGCGGATATGGCTACACCTTC.

The J gene is TRBJ1-1, the V gene TRBV29-1; D call uncertain. Germline CDR1 is SQVTM and CDR2 is ANQGSEA. This CDR3 contains 11 residues. The V end was cut by 4 bases, the J end by 5 bases, with 8 bases between. The CDR3 sequence is CSVGRRTEAFF. DNA for the CDR3: TGCAGCGTTGGCCGGAGGACTGAAGCTTTCTTT.

DNA of the CDR3: TGCGCCAGCAGCTTCGTGGGTAGCGGGACAGATACGCAGTATTTT. Encoded protein: CASSFVGSGTDTQYF. The chain recombines TRBV5-1 with TRBJ2-3; 7 bases agree with TRBD2. This CDR3 is 15 amino acids long. V lost 2 bases to trimming and J lost 3 bases; unmatched junction nucleotides: 6. The germline V gene encodes CDR1 SGHRS and CDR2 YFSETQ. Full variable domain (missing parts from reference TRBV5-1 and TRBJ2-3): KAGVTQTPRYLIKTRGQQVTLSCSPISGHRSVSWYQQTPGQGLQFLFEYFSETQRNKGNFPGRFSGRQFSNSRSEMNVSTLELGDSALYLCASSFVGSGTDTQYFGPGTRLTVL.

V usage is TRBV11-2 and J usage is TRBJ2-1, with 12 bases fitting TRBD2. Per the germline V gene, CDR1 is SGHAT and CDR2 is FQNNGV. The CDR3 runs 18 residues. Germline trimming cut 2 bases from V and 10 bases from J; bases unmatched to any gene: 15. The DNA for the CDR3 is TGTGCCAGCAGCTTACCCGCTCTAGGCCTAGCGGGAGGGAGGGAGCAGTTCTTC. Protein product: CASSLPALGLAGGREQFF.

The rearrangement joins TRBV30 to TRBJ2-7; TRBD1 is a possible D gene (6 bases). CDR1 GTSNPN and CDR2 SVGIG come from the germline V gene (reference sequence). V shed 3 bases and J shed 6 bases, with 18 bases lying between them. The length of the CDR3 is 14 residues. CDR3 DNA sequence: TGTGCCTGGAGCAGGGACACCTTATGGGTCGAGCAGTACTTC. It yields the protein CAWSRDTLWVEQYF.

The J gene is TRBJ2-7, the V gene TRBV28; 8 bases align to TRBD1. This CDR3 is 14 amino acids long. V lost 4 bases, J lost 7 bases, and 9 bases stayed unmatched. CDR1 and CDR2 from the germline V gene are MDHEN and SYDVKM. CDR3 DNA sequence: TGTGCCAGCAGTTCACAGGGGGAAGGGAGGGAGCAGTACTTC. Its translation is CASSSQGEGREQYF.

The chain joins TRBV19 to TRBJ1-6, with a weak D call TRBD1 (6 bases). The CDR3 contains 13 residues. The germline V gene encodes CDR1 LNHDA and CDR2 SQIVND (reference sequence). V was cut by 10 bases and J by 14 bases, with 21 bases left in between. For the CDR3, the DNA is TGTGCCACCCGTAGGACAGTCCCCGAAGCCCTCCACTTT. This encodes CATRRTVPEALHF.

V and J are TRBV5-4 and TRBJ2-6; tentative D call: TRBD2 (5 bases). Trimming stripped 7 bases from V and 0 bases from J, with 11 bases between. Germline V gene lookup returns CDR1 SGHNT and CDR2 YYREEE (reference sequence). The CDR3 consists of 15 residues. The CDR3 here is CASGRGNSGANVLTF. The CDR3 bases are TGTGCCAGCGGTAGAGGGAACTCTGGGGCCAACGTCCTGACTTTC.

The chain uses TRBV5-1 and TRBJ2-7; TRBD1 is a possible D gene (5 bases). Germline CDR1 and CDR2: SGHRS and YFSETQ. V shed 0 bases and J shed 3 bases, with 7 bases lying between them. CDR3 length equals 13 residues. CDR3 in amino acids: CASSLGGVYEQYF. DNA for the CDR3: TGCGCCAGCAGCTTGGGGGGCGTCTACGAGCAGTACTTC. The entire variable domain, with the rest obtained from reference TRBV5-1 and TRBJ2-7, is as follows: KAGVTQTPRYLIKTRGQQVTLSCSPISGHRSVSWYQQTPGQGLQFLFEYFSETQRNKGNFPGRFSGRQFSNSRSEMNVSTLELGDSALYLCASSLGGVYEQYFGPGTRLTVT.

The chain couples TRBV11-2 to TRBJ2-7; TRBD1 might be the D (6 bases). This CDR3 has 13 amino acids. Trimming took off 5 bases at V and 4 bases at J, with 12 bases between the two ends. Germline V gene sequence: CDR1 SGHAT, CDR2 FQNNGV. The CDR3 DNA reads as TGTGCCAGCAGCCCCTCCGACAGGTACGAGCAGTACTTC. The encoded protein is CASSPSDRYEQYF. Based on the CDR3 plus reference TRBV11-2 and TRBJ2-7, the full variable domain is EAGVAQSPRYKIIEKRQSVAFWCNPISGHATLYWYQQILGQGPKLLIQFQNNGVVDDSQLPKDRFSAERLKGVDSTLKIQPAKLEDSAVYLCASSPSDRYEQYFGPGTRLTVT.

CDR3 coding DNA: TGCAGTGCTAGTCCCGGACAGCGAAACTACGAGCAGTACTTC. Its protein is CSASPGQRNYEQYF. The rearrangement joins TRBV20-1 to TRBJ2-7, with D maybe TRBD1 (6 bases). The CDR3 is 14 amino acids. With 3 bases removed from V and 3 bases from J, the gap between germline ends came to 15 bases. Germline assignment: CDR1 DFQATT and CDR2 SNEGSKA (reference sequence).

With respect to this clone: Other DNA sequences within the sample encode an identical CDR3. This sequence joins TRBV12-3 or TRBV12-4 and TRBJ2-7; tentatively, D is TRBD1 (5 bases). Deletions cut 2 bases from V and 6 bases from J, with 5 bases between. The CDR3 is 11 amino acids. The CDR3: CASSLRGEQYF. CDR3 in DNA: TGTGCCAGCAGTTTAAGGGGCGAGCAGTACTTC.

The chain recombines TRBV9 with TRBJ2-3; maybe TRBD1 (6 bases). V was pared by 4 bases and J by 1 base, with 19 bases between. Germline assignment: CDR1 SGDLS and CDR2 YYNGEE. The CDR3 has 17 residues. Here the CDR3 reads CASSLSRQEEGTDTQYF. The CDR3 nucleotides read TGTGCCAGCAGCCTCTCGCGACAGGAGGAGGGCACAGATACGCAGTATTTT.